These 27 T cell receptor beta chains came from one sample sequenced in a study of T cells in Graves' hyperthyroidism and ophthalmopathy (dated by TCRdb to between 2018 and 2020). Receptor libraries were prepared by multiplex PCR. Sequenced on an Illumina HiSeq 2000. The TCR beta CDR3 regions were amplified from the RNA transcripts. The first round of RT-PCR for the TCR CDR3 was performed with the HTBI primer set and the Qiagen OneStep RT-PCR kit. TCRdb cleaned the public reads at Q25 with fastp, built clones with MiXCR and kept in-frame beta chains. A single entry per CDR3 protein holds the most common genes and DNA from its merged rows. The sample table records about 640,000 distinct CDR3 sequences; less than 25% of these occur just once. 34% of the sample is taken by the ten largest. Sequenced input: blood. The receptors derive from a man aged 25 to 45 with Graves' ophthalmopathy.

Ten or more counts support this clonotype. The rearrangement joins TRBV27 to TRBJ2-1; 8 bases fit TRBD2. The J segment lost 5 bases and the V segment lost 0 bases, leaving 6 bases of the junction unmatched. This CDR3 region has 16 residues. The germline CDR1 and CDR2 sequences are MNHEY and SMNVEV (reference sequence). The CDR3 region is CASSLSLASGHNEQFF. The CDR3 DNA reads as TGTGCCAGCAGTTTATCGTTAGCTAGCGGGCACAATGAGCAGTTCTTC.

There are a few counts of this clonotype. The V gene is TRBV2, the J gene TRBJ2-6; D not certain. Per the germline V gene, CDR1 is SNHLY and CDR2 is FYNNEI. Trimming left V 2 bases short and J 4 bases short, with 6 bases between. The CDR3 sequence is 14 residues long. DNA for the CDR3: TGTGCCAGCAGTGAATATCTCGGGGCCAACGTCCTGACTTTC. This codes for CASSEYLGANVLTF.

The V and J genes are TRBV7-9 and TRBJ2-5, with D hard to call. CDR1 SEHNR and CDR2 FQNEAQ come from the germline V gene (reference sequence). The V and J ends lost 6 bases and 0 bases respectively, with 17 bases between them. The CDR3 is made up of 16 amino acids. The CDR3 is CASSPPQREYQETQYF. In DNA form, the CDR3 reads TGTGCCAGCAGTCCACCCCAGCGAGAGTACCAAGAGACCCAGTACTTC.

This clonotype has a count of ten or more. The chain is built from TRBV11-1 and TRBJ2-7; the D gene is possibly TRBD2 (6 bases). The CDR3 has 14 residues. CDR1 and CDR2 (germline): SGHAT, FQDESV (reference sequence). V was clipped by 6 bases and J by 1 base, with 13 bases between them. The CDR3 region is CASSTSGTSYEQYF. The CDR3 DNA reads as TGTGCCAGCAGTACTTCCGGGACTTCCTACGAGCAGTACTTC.

The chain joins TRBV25-1 to TRBJ1-1, with no clear D. Trimming left V 4 bases short and J 5 bases short, with 14 bases between. This CDR3 spans 14 amino acids. Germline lookup yields CDR1 MGHDK and CDR2 SYGVNS. CDR3 coding DNA: TGTGCCAGCAGTGGCTGGAGCGGGGTGACTGAAGCTTTCTTT. Translating gives CASSGWSGVTEAFF.

This clonotype was seen only a few times. The chain links TRBV10-1 to TRBJ1-3; D is undetermined. This CDR3 has 11 amino acids. The germline V gene has CDR1 WNHNN and CDR2 SYGVQD (reference sequence). Trimming pared 8 bases from V and 3 bases from J, leaving 5 bases between. DNA of the CDR3: TGCGCCAGCGGCAGTGGAAACACCATATATTTT. This codes for CASGSGNTIYF.

This clonotype was recorded at least ten times. V and J are TRBV10-3 and TRBJ2-5; D gene ambiguous. The CDR3 has 11 residues. Germline CDR1 reads ENHRY; CDR2 reads SYGVKD. Trimming removed 9 bases from V and 0 bases from J, with 5 bases in between. The CDR3 bases are TGTGCCATAGGATACCAAGAGACCCAGTACTTC. Its translation: CAIGYQETQYF.

About this clonotype: The junction and the germline gene differ at one end; a read error may be behind it. J is TRBJ2-7 and V is TRBV29-1; tentative D call: TRBD2 (6 bases). CDR1 is SQVTM and CDR2 is ANQGSEA in the germline V gene. The CDR3 loop spans 11 amino acids. The CDR3 region is CSVWDSYEQCF. The CDR3 DNA reads as TGCAGCGTCTGGGACTCCTACGAGCAGTGCTTC.

This sequence joins TRBV27 and TRBJ2-6; D is unresolved. CDR1 and CDR2 (germline): MNHEY, SMNVEV (reference sequence). V lost 5 bases and J lost 1, with 6 bases in between. This CDR3 comprises 14 residues. The CDR3: CASSKLSGANVLTF. The CDR3 coding sequence is TGTGCCAGCAGTAAACTGTCTGGGGCCAACGTCCTGACTTTC.

With respect to this clonotype: One base away lies a much larger clone, so this may be a sequencing read error. The V call is TRBV7-3, the J call TRBJ2-5, with 13 positions matching TRBD2. CDR1 is SGHTA and CDR2 is FQGTGA in the germline V gene. This CDR3 has 15 residues. CDR3 residues: CVSSRVGLAGETQYF. The CDR3 DNA is TGTGTCAGCAGCCGAGTGGGACTAGCGGGGGAGACCCAGTACTTC.

This clonotype has a count of ten or more. The J gene is TRBJ2-7, the V gene TRBV2; maybe TRBD2 (6 bases). Germline CDR1 reads SNHLY; CDR2 reads FYNNEI. The CDR3 length is 15 residues. The V end was cut by 1 base, the J end by 4 bases, with 14 bases between. The CDR3 spells CASSEGRGAGYEQYF. The CDR3 nucleotides read TGTGCCAGCAGTGAAGGTAGAGGGGCGGGATACGAGCAGTACTTC.

Comment on this clonotype: Just one base apart from a much larger clone, this may be a read error. This sequence joins TRBV7-9 and TRBJ1-3; D is ambiguous. The CDR3 length is 13 residues. Germline lookup yields CDR1 SEHNR and CDR2 FQNEAQ (reference sequence). This CDR3 reads CASTLDSGNTIYF. Written as DNA, the CDR3 is TGTGCCAGCACCTTAGACTCTGGAAACACCATATATTTT.

V gene TRBV24-1 combines with J gene TRBJ2-7; D is uncertain. The CDR3 extends over 12 amino acids. Germline values: CDR1 KGHDR, CDR2 SFDVKD. Between the trimmed V and J ends, which lost 5 bases and 5 bases, there was a span of 9 bases. CDR3 DNA: TGTGCCACCAGTGGAATTCTCAACGAGCAGTACTTC. This sequence encodes CATSGILNEQYF.

The chain recombines TRBV13 with TRBJ2-3; D gene uncertain. The germline CDR1 and CDR2 sequences are PRHDT and FYEKMQ (reference sequence). The CDR3 totals 12 residues. Trimming stripped 7 bases from V and 4 bases from J, with 9 bases between. CDR3 sequence reads: CASTARPDTQYF. CDR3 DNA sequence: TGTGCCAGCACGGCCAGGCCAGATACGCAGTATTTT.

This rearrangement joins TRBV5-1 to TRBJ2-3, with 7 bases lining up with TRBD1. Germline CDR1 is SGHRS and CDR2 is YFSETQ. The trim removed 5 bases at V and 2 bases at J, leaving 11 bases unmatched. The CDR3 has 16 amino acids. CDR3 in amino acids: CASRGAKGANTDTQYF. CDR3 coding DNA: TGCGCCAGCAGGGGAGCGAAGGGGGCGAACACAGATACGCAGTATTTT. The full variable domain, its missing parts supplied by reference TRBV5-1 and TRBJ2-3, is KAGVTQTPRYLIKTRGQQVTLSCSPISGHRSVSWYQQTPGQGLQFLFEYFSETQRNKGNFPGRFSGRQFSNSRSEMNVSTLELGDSALYLCASRGAKGANTDTQYFGPGTRLTVL.

In its sample, this clonotype was seen once. This rearrangement joins TRBV6-2 or TRBV6-3 to TRBJ2-4; 10 nucleotides match TRBD2. J gave up 11 bases and V 5 bases, and 6 bases lay outside the gene matches. Germline V gives CDR1 MNHEY, CDR2 SVGEGT. The CDR3 loop spans 13 amino acids. The CDR3 DNA reads TGTGCCAGCAGTCCAGCGGGAGGGCGTCTTCAGTACTTC. It is translated as CASSPAGGRLQYF.

V and J are TRBV20-1 and TRBJ2-1; 10 nucleotides agree with TRBD2. Germline lookup yields CDR1 DFQATT and CDR2 SNEGSKA (reference sequence). The CDR3 totals 16 residues. Trimming at V came to 5 bases and at J to 4 bases, leaving 11 bases not matched to a gene. The CDR3 reads CSARGASGSSYNEQFF. CDR3 bases: TGCAGTGCTCGAGGGGCTAGCGGGAGTTCTTACAATGAGCAGTTCTTC.

The chain recombines TRBV4-3 with TRBJ2-1, with D unresolved. This CDR3 has 16 residues. V was cut by 0 bases and J by 3 bases, with 12 bases left in between. Germline CDR1 LGHNA, CDR2 YSLEER. The CDR3 DNA sequence: TGCGCCAGCAGCCAAGATCCAAACATGAGCTACAATGAGCAGTTCTTC. Translating gives CASSQDPNMSYNEQFF.

The gene calls are TRBV11-1 and TRBJ1-1; TRBD1 matches 8 bases. V shed 1 base, J shed 2 bases, and the junction held 3 bases outside the gene matches. The CDR3 is made up of 15 amino acids. CDR1 is SGHAT, CDR2 FQDESV, per germline (reference sequence). The CDR3 bases are TGTGCCAGCAGCTTAGGGGACAGGATTAACACTGAAGCTTTCTTT. Translating gives CASSLGDRINTEAFF.

The chain joins TRBV20-1 to TRBJ2-7, with 9 bases identical to TRBD1. The CDR3 covers 14 residues. The germline gives CDR1 DFQATT, CDR2 SNEGSKA (reference sequence). The V gene end was trimmed by 3 bases and the J gene end by 0 bases; junction bases not matched to a gene: 3. The DNA of the CDR3 is TGCAGTGCTAGCGTGACAGGGGGCTCCTACGAGCAGTACTTC. Translation: CSASVTGGSYEQYF.

This clonotype was seen only once. A much bigger clone sits one base away, suggesting this may be a read error. CDR3 in DNA: TGTGCCAGCAGTACCAACCGAGAGACCCAGTACTTC. Translation: CASSTNRETQYF. The chain uses TRBV28 and TRBJ2-5, with D hard to call. Germline V gene lookup returns CDR1 MDHEN and CDR2 SYDVKM. The CDR3 has 12 amino acids. V dropped 5 bases and J dropped 4 bases, with 8 bases sitting between them. The variable domain in full, with the rest retrieved from reference TRBV28 and TRBJ2-5, is DVKVTQSSRYLVKRTGEKVFLECVQDMDHENMFWYRQDPGLGLRLIYFSYDVKMKEKGDIPEGYSVSREKKERFSLILESASTNQTSMYLCASSTNRETQYFGPGTRLLVL.

About this clonotype itself: Lacking the conserved final phenylalanine or tryptophan, this CDR3 likely reflects a read error. The chain employs TRBV20-1 and TRBJ1-2; TRBD1 aligns across 8 bases. Per the germline V gene, CDR1 is DFQATT and CDR2 is SNEGSKA (reference sequence). The CDR3 extends over 14 amino acids. V was pared by 4 bases and J by 5 bases, with 9 bases of the junction left unmatched. The DNA for the CDR3 is TGCAGTGCTACCCTACTGGACAGGGAGTATGGCTACACCCTC. This sequence encodes CSATLLDREYGYTL.

This clonotype has only a few counts. The rearrangement uses TRBV6-1 and TRBJ2-5; the D call may be TRBD1 or TRBD2 (5 bases each). The V end was cut by 11 bases, the J end by 2 bases, with 24 bases between. The length of the CDR3 is 16 residues. Germline loops: CDR1 MNHNS, CDR2 SASEGT. The CDR3 reads CAGEYPLGDQQETQYF. The CDR3 region has the DNA TGTGCCGGCGAGTATCCGTTAGGGGACCAACAAGAGACCCAGTACTTC.

This clonotype has only a few counts. V is TRBV4-2 and J is TRBJ1-6; D gene ambiguous. Germline V gene sequence: CDR1 LGHNA, CDR2 YNFKEQ. The CDR3 has 16 amino acids. Trimming shortened V by 0 bases and J by 7 bases, and 13 bases separated the two germline ends. In nucleotides, the CDR3 is TGTGCCAGCAGCCAAGAGAAATTTCTGCAGAATTCACCCCTCCACTTT. Translating gives CASSQEKFLQNSPLHF.

The chain has TRBV28 and TRBJ2-7, with D maybe TRBD1 (5 bases). From germline, CDR1 is MDHEN and CDR2 SYDVKM. Between the trimmed V and J ends, which lost 6 bases and 2 bases, there was a span of 11 bases. The CDR3 extends over 13 amino acids. CDR3 bases: TGTGCCAGCAGGCCGACAGATACCTACGAGCAGTACTTC. Translated, it gives CASRPTDTYEQYF.

The rearrangement uses TRBV28 and TRBJ2-1, with 7 bases matching TRBD1. Unmatched junction bases numbered 8, after V lost 5 bases and J lost 4 bases. Germline CDR1 reads MDHEN; CDR2 reads SYDVKM. The CDR3 runs 15 residues. In nucleotides, the CDR3 is TGTGCCAGCAGTCGCACCGGGACAGTATACAATGAGCAGTTCTTC. Amino acids: CASSRTGTVYNEQFF.

This chain joins TRBV7-9 and TRBJ2-2; maybe TRBD2 (6 bases). Germline V gene data show CDR1 as SEHNR and CDR2 as FQNEAQ (reference sequence). V lost 6 bases to trimming and J lost 6 bases, with 14 bases between them. This CDR3 has 14 residues. Here the CDR3 reads CASRVGREAGELFF. For the CDR3, the DNA is TGTGCCAGCAGGGTAGGCAGGGAGGCCGGGGAGCTGTTTTTT.